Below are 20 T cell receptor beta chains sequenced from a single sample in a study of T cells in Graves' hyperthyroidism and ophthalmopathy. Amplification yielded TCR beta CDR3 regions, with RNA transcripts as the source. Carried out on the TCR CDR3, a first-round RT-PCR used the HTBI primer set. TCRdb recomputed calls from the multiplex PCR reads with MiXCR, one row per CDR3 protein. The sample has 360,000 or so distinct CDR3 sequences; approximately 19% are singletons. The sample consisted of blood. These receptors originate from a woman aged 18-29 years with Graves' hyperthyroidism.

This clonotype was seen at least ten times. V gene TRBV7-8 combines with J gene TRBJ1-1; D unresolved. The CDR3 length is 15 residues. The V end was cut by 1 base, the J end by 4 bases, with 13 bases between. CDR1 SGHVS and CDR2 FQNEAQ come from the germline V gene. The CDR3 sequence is CASSLDLGYGTEAFF. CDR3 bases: TGTGCCAGCAGCTTAGATTTGGGTTATGGCACTGAAGCTTTCTTT.

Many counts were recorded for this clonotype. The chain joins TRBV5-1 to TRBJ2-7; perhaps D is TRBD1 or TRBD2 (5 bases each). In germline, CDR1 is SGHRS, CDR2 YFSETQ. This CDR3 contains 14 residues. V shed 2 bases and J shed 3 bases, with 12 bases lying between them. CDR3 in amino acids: CASSFRDGIYEQYF. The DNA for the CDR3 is TGCGCCAGCAGCTTCCGGGACGGGATCTACGAGCAGTACTTC.

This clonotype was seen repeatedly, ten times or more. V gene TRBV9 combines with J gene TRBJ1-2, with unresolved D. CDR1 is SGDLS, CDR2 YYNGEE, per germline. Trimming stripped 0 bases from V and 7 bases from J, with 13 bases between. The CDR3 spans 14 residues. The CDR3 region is CASSVASDGTGYTF. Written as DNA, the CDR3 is TGTGCCAGCAGCGTAGCGTCGGACGGTACTGGCTACACCTTC.

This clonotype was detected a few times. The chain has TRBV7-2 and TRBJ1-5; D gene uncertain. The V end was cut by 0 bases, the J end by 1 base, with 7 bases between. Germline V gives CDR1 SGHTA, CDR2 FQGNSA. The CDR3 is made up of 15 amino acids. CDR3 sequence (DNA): TGTGCCAGCAGCTTAGCCCATGGGAGCAATCAGCCCCAGCATTTT. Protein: CASSLAHGSNQPQHF.

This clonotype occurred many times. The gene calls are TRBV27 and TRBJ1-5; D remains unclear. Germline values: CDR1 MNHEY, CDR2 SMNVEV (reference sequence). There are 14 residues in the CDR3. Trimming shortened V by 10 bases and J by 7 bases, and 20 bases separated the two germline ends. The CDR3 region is CATTARGGRQPQHF. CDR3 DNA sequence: TGTGCCACCACGGCACGGGGTGGACGGCAGCCCCAGCATTTT.

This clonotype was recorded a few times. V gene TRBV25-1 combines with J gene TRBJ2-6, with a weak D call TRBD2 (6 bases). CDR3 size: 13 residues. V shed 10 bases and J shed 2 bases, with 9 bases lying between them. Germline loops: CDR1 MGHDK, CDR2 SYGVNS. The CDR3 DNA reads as TGTGCCACCGGAGGGGCTGGGGCCAACGTCCTGACTTTC. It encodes CATGGAGANVLTF. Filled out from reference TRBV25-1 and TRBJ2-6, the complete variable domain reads EADIYQTPRYLVIGTGKKITLECSQTMGHDKMYWYQQDPGMELHLIHYSYGVNSTEKGDLSSESTVSRIRTEHFPLTLESARPSHTSQYLCATGGAGANVLTFGAGSRLTVL.

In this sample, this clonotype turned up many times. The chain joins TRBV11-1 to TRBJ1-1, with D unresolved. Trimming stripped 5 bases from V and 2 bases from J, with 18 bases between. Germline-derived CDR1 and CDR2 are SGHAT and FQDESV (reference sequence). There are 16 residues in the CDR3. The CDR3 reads CASSAMVRKPNTEAFF. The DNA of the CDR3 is TGTGCCAGCAGCGCTATGGTCAGAAAGCCAAACACTGAAGCTTTCTTT.

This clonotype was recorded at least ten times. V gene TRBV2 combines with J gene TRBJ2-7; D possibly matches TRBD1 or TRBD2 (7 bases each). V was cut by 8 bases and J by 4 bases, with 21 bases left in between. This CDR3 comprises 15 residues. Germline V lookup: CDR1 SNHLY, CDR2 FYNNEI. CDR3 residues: CASRTRGGLSYEQYF. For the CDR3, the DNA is TGTGCCAGCCGAACCAGGGGGGGCCTAAGTTACGAGCAGTACTTC.

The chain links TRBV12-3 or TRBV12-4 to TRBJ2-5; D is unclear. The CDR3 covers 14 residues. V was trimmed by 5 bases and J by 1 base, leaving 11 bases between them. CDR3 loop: CASSDRAPQETQYF. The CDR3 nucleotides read TGTGCCAGCAGTGATCGTGCCCCCCAAGAGACCCAGTACTTC.

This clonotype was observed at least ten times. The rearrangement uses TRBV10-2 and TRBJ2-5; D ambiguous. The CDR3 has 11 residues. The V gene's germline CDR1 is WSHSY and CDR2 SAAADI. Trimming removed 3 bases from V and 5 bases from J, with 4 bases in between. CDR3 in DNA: TGCGCCAGCAGTGATTTCGAGACCCAGTACTTC. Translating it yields CASSDFETQYF.

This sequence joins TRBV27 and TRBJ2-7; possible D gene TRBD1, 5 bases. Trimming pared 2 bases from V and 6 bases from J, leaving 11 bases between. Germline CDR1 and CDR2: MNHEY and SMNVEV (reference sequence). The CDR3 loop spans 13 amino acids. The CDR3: CASSLTTGSEQYF. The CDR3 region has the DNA TGTGCCAGCAGTTTAACAACAGGTTCCGAGCAGTACTTC.

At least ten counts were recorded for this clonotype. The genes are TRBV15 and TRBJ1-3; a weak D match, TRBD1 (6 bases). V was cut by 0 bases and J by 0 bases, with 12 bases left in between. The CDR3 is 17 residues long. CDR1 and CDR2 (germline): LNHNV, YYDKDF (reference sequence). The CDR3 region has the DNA TGTGCCACCAGCAGAGATCGACAGGATGCCTCTGGAAACACCATATATTTT. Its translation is CATSRDRQDASGNTIYF.

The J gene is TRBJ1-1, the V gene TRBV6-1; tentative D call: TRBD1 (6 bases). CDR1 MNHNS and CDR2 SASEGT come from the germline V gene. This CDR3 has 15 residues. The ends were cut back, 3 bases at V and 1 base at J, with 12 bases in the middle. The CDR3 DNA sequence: TGTGCCAGCAGTGATCTGGGGGCAACGAACACTGAAGCTTTCTTT. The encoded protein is CASSDLGATNTEAFF.

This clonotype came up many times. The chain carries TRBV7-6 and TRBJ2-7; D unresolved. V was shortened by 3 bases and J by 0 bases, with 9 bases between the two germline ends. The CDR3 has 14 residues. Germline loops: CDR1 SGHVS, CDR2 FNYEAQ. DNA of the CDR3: TGTGCCAGCAGCTTCGGTCCTAGCTCCTACGAGCAGTACTTC. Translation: CASSFGPSSYEQYF.

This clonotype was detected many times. This chain's CDR3 is CASSLRPGDEAFF. DNA for the CDR3: TGTGCCAGCAGTCTGAGGCCCGGGGATGAAGCTTTCTTT. J is TRBJ1-1 and V is TRBV6-2 or TRBV6-3; no definite D call. There are 13 residues in the CDR3. The germline gives CDR1 MNHEY, CDR2 SVGEGT. V dropped 5 bases and J dropped 7 bases, with 14 bases sitting between them.

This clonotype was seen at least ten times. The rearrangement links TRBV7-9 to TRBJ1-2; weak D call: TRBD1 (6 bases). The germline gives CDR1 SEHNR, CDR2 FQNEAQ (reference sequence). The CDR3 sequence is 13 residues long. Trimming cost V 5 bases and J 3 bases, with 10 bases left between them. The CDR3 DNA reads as TGTGCCAGCAGCCAGACAGGAGACTATGGCTACACCTTC. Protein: CASSQTGDYGYTF.

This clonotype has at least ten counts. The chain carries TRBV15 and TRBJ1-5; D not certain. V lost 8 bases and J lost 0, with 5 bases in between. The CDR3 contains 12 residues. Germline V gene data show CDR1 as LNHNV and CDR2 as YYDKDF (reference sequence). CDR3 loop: CATGYSNQPQHF. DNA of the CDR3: TGTGCCACCGGCTATAGCAATCAGCCCCAGCATTTT. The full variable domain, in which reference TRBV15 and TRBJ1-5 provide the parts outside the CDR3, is DAMVIQNPRYQVTQFGKPVTLSCSQTLNHNVMYWYQQKSSQAPKLLFHYYDKDFNNEADTPDNFQSRRPNTSFCFLDIRSPGLGDTAMYLCATGYSNQPQHFGDGTRLSIL.

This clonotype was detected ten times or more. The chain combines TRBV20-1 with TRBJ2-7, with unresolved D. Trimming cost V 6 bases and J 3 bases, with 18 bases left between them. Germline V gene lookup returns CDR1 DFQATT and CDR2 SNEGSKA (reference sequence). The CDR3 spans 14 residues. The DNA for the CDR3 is TGCAGTGCCGGAAGGGCAATGGGCAGCTACGAGCAGTACTTC. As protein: CSAGRAMGSYEQYF.

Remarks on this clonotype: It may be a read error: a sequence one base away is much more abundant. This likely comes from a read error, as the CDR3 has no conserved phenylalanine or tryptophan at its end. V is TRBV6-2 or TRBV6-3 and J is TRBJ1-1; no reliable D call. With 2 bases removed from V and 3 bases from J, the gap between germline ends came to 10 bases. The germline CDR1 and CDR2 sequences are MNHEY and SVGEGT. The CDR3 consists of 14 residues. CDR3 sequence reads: CASSYDGADTEAFV. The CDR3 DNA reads TGTGCCAGCAGTTACGACGGCGCGGACACTGAAGCTTTCGTT.

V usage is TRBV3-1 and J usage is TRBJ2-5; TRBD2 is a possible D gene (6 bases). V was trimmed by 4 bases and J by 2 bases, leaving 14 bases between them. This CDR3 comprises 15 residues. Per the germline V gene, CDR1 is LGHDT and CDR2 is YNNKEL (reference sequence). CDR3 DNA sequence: TGTGCCAGCAGCCTGAAGGCACGGGGGCAAGAGACCCAGTACTTC. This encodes CASSLKARGQETQYF.